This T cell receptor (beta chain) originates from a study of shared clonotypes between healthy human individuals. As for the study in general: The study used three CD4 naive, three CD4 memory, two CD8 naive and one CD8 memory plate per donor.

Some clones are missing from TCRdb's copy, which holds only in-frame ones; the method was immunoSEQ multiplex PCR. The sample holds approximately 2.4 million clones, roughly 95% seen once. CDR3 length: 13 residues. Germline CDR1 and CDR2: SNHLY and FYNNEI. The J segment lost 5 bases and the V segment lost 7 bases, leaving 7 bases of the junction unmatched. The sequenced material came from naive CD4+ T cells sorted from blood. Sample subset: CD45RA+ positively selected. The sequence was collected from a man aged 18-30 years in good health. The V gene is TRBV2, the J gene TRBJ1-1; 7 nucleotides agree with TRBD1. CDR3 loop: CASTGQETTEAFF. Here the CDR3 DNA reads TGTGCCAGCACAGGACAGGAGACGACTGAAGCTTTCTTT.